Following are 6 T cell receptor beta chains from one sample sequenced in a study of molecular identifiers for immune sequencing clone quantification. Each CDR3 protein gets one entry after TCRdb re-called the PCR reads with MiXCR. The top ten hold around 0.84% of the sample, which has about half a million distinct CDR3 sequences, about a fifth seen once. What was sequenced was naive CD8+ T cells from blood, with Jurkat cell RNA spiked in. Sample subset: FACS-sorted CD8+CD4-CCR7+CD45RA+ naive T cells. The origin of the receptors is a human donor in good health. Some libraries in this study had Jurkat cell RNA spiked in.

This clonotype came up a few times. The CDR3 protein is CASSIDRAGSYQPQHF. Here the CDR3 DNA reads TGTGCCAGTAGTATAGATCGGGCCGGATCATATCAGCCCCAGCATTTT. The rearrangement uses TRBV19 and TRBJ1-5; D gene uncertain. CDR3 size: 16 residues. V was shortened by 0 bases and J by 5 bases, with 14 bases between the two germline ends. Germline CDR1 is LNHDA and CDR2 is SQIVND (reference sequence).

The sample holds a few counts of this clonotype. The J gene is TRBJ2-5, the V gene TRBV6-2 or TRBV6-3; tentative D call: TRBD2 (5 bases). From germline, CDR1 is MNHEY and CDR2 SVGEGT. V was shortened by 5 bases and J by 2 bases, with 15 bases between the two germline ends. The CDR3 sequence is 15 residues long. The CDR3, as DNA: TGTGCCAGCAGTAACCAAGCCGGGAATCAAGAGACCCAGTACTTC. This gives the protein CASSNQAGNQETQYF.

This chain joins TRBV3-1 and TRBJ2-3; D is possibly TRBD1 or TRBD2 (5 bases each). Deletions cut 1 base from V and 2 bases from J, with 16 bases between. CDR3 length: 17 amino acids. The V gene's germline CDR1 is LGHDT and CDR2 YNNKEL (reference sequence). The CDR3 DNA is TGTGCCAGCAGCCAAGTTTCTTCTGGGACGTCCACAGATACGCAGTATTTT. It translates to CASSQVSSGTSTDTQYF.

This rearrangement joins TRBV7-9 to TRBJ2-1, with D unresolved. The V and J ends lost 2 bases and 10 bases respectively, with 9 bases between them. The germline CDR1 and CDR2 sequences are SEHNR and FQNEAQ (reference sequence). There are 12 residues in the CDR3. CDR3 residues: CASSLRQREQFF. CDR3 DNA: TGTGCCAGCAGCTTAAGACAACGGGAGCAGTTCTTC.

About this clonotype itself: A read error may explain this, as a much larger clone is one base away. Here the CDR3 omits its conserved ending phenylalanine or tryptophan, so a read error is the likely source. J is TRBJ2-5 and V is TRBV25-1, with D unresolved. Between the trimmed V and J ends, which lost 2 bases and 4 bases, there was a span of 5 bases. The V gene's germline CDR1 is MGHDK and CDR2 SYGVNS. This CDR3 region has 12 residues. The CDR3 nucleotides read TGTGCCAGCAGTGAAGTATTAGAGACCCAGTACCTC. This gives the protein CASSEVLETQYL.

The chain couples TRBV20-1 to TRBJ2-7; a possible D gene is TRBD2 (6 bases). The germline V gene encodes CDR1 DFQATT and CDR2 SNEGSKA (reference sequence). The ends were cut back, 1 base at V and 2 bases at J, with 6 bases in the middle. This CDR3 has 12 amino acids. The CDR3 coding sequence is TGCAGTGCTAGAGCGGGGGCCTACGAGCAGTACTTC. Protein product: CSARAGAYEQYF.